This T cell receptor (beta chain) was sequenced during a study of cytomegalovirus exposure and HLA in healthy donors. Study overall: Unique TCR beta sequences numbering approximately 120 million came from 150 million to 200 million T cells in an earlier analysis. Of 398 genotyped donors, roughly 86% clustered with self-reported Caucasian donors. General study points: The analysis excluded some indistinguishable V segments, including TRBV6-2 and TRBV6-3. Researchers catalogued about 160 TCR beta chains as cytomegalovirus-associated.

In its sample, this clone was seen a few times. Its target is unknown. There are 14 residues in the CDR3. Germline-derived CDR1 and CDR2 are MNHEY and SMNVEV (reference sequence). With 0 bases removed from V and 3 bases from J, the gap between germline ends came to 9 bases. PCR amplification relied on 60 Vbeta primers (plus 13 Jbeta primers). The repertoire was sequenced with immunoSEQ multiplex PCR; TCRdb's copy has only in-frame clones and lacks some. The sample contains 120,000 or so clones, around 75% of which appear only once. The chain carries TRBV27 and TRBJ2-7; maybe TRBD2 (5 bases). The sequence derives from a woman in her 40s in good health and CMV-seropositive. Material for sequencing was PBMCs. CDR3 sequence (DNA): TGTGCCAGCAGTTTATCGCGCCGGGGCTACGAGCAGTACTTC. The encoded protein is CASSLSRRGYEQYF.